A single sample gave rise to the 4 T cell receptor beta chains below, sequenced in a study of T cells in Graves' hyperthyroidism and ophthalmopathy. Amplified TCR beta CDR3 regions came from RNA transcripts. First-round RT-PCR with HTBI primers amplified the TCR CDR3 region. TCRdb re-analysed the multiplex PCR reads in MiXCR, keeping a single row per CDR3 protein. The repertoire holds 300,000 to 350,000 distinct CDR3 sequences, with 18% as singletons. The sample comprised blood. The receptors here all came from a woman aged 40 to 50 with Graves' ophthalmopathy.

Ten or more counts support this clonotype. The rearrangement uses TRBV7-2 and TRBJ2-7; 12 positions match TRBD2. Losses at the gene ends were 5 bases for V and 4 bases for J; bases not matched to a gene: 9. This CDR3 spans 16 amino acids. Germline V gene sequence: CDR1 SGHTA, CDR2 FQGNSA. Here the CDR3 DNA reads TGTGCCAGCAGCCTAAGGGGGCTAGCGGGAGGGTACGAGCAGTACTTC. This translates into CASSLRGLAGGYEQYF. The full variable domain, its missing parts supplied by reference TRBV7-2 and TRBJ2-7, is GAGVSQSPSNKVTEKGKDVELRCDPISGHTALYWYRQSLGQGLEFLIYFQGNSAPDKSGLPSDRFSAERTGGSVSTLTIQRTQQEDSAVYLCASSLRGLAGGYEQYFGPGTRLTVT.

This clonotype has a count of ten or more. V gene TRBV28 combines with J gene TRBJ1-1; D is undetermined. Germline V gene sequence: CDR1 MDHEN, CDR2 SYDVKM. V was cut by 7 bases and J by 1 base, with 19 bases left in between. The CDR3 sequence is 16 residues long. The CDR3 is CASTTPFVESNTEAFF. In DNA form, the CDR3 reads TGTGCCAGCACTACACCCTTTGTAGAGTCGAACACTGAAGCTTTCTTT.

Many counts were recorded for this clonotype. The chain is built from TRBV28 and TRBJ1-5; no definite D call. CDR1 MDHEN and CDR2 SYDVKM come from the germline V gene. CDR3 length: 13 amino acids. Deletions cut 3 bases from V and 7 bases from J, with 10 bases between. The CDR3 sequence is CASSLGEWQPQHF. Here the CDR3 DNA reads TGTGCCAGCAGTTTGGGAGAGTGGCAGCCCCAGCATTTT.

The V gene is TRBV11-2, the J gene TRBJ2-5; the match to TRBD2 covers 14 bases. Germline assignment: CDR1 SGHAT and CDR2 FQNNGV. CDR3 length equals 17 residues. With 5 bases clipped from V and 4 bases from J, the junction kept 9 bases outside the gene matches. CDR3 loop: CASSPPGLAGVPETQYF. As DNA, the CDR3 is TGTGCCAGCAGCCCTCCGGGACTAGCGGGAGTCCCAGAGACCCAGTACTTC.